Below are 27 T cell receptor beta chains sequenced from a single sample in a study of memory CD4+ T cells and cytomegalovirus serostatus. The sort gate was single viable CD3+CD4+CD8-CD45RO+ cells for memory CD4+ T cells. Repertoires were generated with immunoSEQ multiplex PCR, while TCRdb's copy carries only in-frame clones and drops some. The data show almost 55,000 clones, around three quarters seen once. Material for sequencing was memory CD4+ T cells from blood. The receptors shown here come from an adult in good health and CMV-seronegative.

This sequence joins TRBV5-8 and TRBJ1-1; D is ambiguous. Germline V gene lookup returns CDR1 SGHTS and CDR2 YDEGEE. The CDR3 runs to 11 residues. CDR3 residues: CASRRYTEAFF. The DNA for the CDR3 is TGTGCTTCAAGGAGATACACTGAAGCTTTCTTT.

Only a few counts were recorded for this clone. The chain links TRBV5-4 to TRBJ2-2; no reliable D call. Germline CDR1 SGHNT, CDR2 YYREEE (reference sequence). The germline V and J ends were trimmed by 1 base and 5 bases, with 6 bases remaining between them. The CDR3 is made up of 13 amino acids. The DNA of the CDR3 is TGTGCCAGCAGCTTGAAAGGAACCGGGGAGCTGTTTTTT. Translating it yields CASSLKGTGELFF.

The rearrangement uses TRBV5-1 and TRBJ1-2, with 7 bases aligning to TRBD1. Per germline, CDR1 SGHRS and CDR2 YFSETQ. The CDR3 runs to 13 residues. The junction had 13 bases not matched to a gene; V was cut back by 7 bases and J by 10 bases. The CDR3 is CASRRGTEVDYTF. The CDR3 bases are TGCGCCAGCCGGCGGGGGACAGAGGTTGACTACACCTTC.

This chain joins TRBV9 and TRBJ1-1; TRBD1 agrees at 9 bases. This CDR3 comprises 17 residues. V lost 4 bases to trimming and J lost 0 bases; unmatched junction nucleotides: 10. Germline V CDR1 and CDR2: SGDLS, YYNGEE. DNA of the CDR3: TGTGCCAGCAGCCCGCGACAGGGGGTAAGGATGAACACTGAAGCTTTCTTT. Its protein product is CASSPRQGVRMNTEAFF.

In regard to this clone: One end of the junction does not line up with germline, which may come from a read error. The rearrangement joins TRBV30 to TRBJ2-1; the D is unclear. The germline gives CDR1 GTSNPN, CDR2 SVGIG (reference sequence). The CDR3 sequence is 11 residues long. CDR3 nucleotide sequence: TGTGCCTGGAGTGTGGGGTCGGCGAGCATCTTC. It specifies CAWSVGSASIF.

The chain uses TRBV18 and TRBJ1-1; 7 bases match TRBD1. Germline CDR1 KGHSH, CDR2 LQKENI. Unmatched junction bases numbered 7, after V lost 5 bases and J lost 1 base. CDR3 length equals 15 residues. CDR3 sequence: CASSSGTVRNTEAFF. DNA of the CDR3: TGTGCCAGCTCATCGGGGACAGTGAGGAACACTGAAGCTTTCTTT.

Only one count was recorded for this clone. This chain connects TRBV5-1 to TRBJ2-2; unclear D gene. V was clipped by 2 bases and J by 0 bases, with 8 bases between them. This CDR3 comprises 15 residues. Per the germline V gene, CDR1 is SGHRS and CDR2 is YFSETQ. The CDR3 spells CASSFGAPNTGELFF. CDR3 DNA sequence: TGCGCCAGCAGCTTCGGCGCTCCGAACACCGGGGAGCTGTTTTTT.

V gene TRBV28 combines with J gene TRBJ2-7, with unresolved D. The V gene's germline CDR1 is MDHEN and CDR2 SYDVKM. The CDR3 has 15 residues. V was pared by 4 bases and J by 4 bases, with 17 bases between. CDR3 amino acids: CASSSLARFVYEQYF. CDR3 DNA sequence: TGTGCCAGCAGTTCCCTCGCTAGGTTTGTGTACGAGCAGTACTTC.

This chain links TRBV5-1 with TRBJ1-3; TRBD1 is a possible D gene (5 bases). Trimming took off 4 bases at V and 0 bases at J, with 11 bases between the two ends. There are 15 residues in the CDR3. Germline V lookup: CDR1 SGHRS, CDR2 YFSETQ. CDR3: CASSEQDTSGNTIYF. The CDR3 DNA reads as TGCGCCAGCAGCGAACAGGATACCTCTGGAAACACCATATATTTT.

The rearrangement uses TRBV29-1 and TRBJ2-1, with 14 bases identical to TRBD2. The CDR3 totals 16 residues. J was trimmed by 9 bases and V by 6 bases; bases with no gene match: 13. Germline V gene data show CDR1 as SQVTM and CDR2 as ANQGSEA. Here the CDR3 reads CSVRMTSGGAGGEQFF. In nucleotides, the CDR3 is TGCAGCGTCCGGATGACTAGCGGGGGGGCAGGGGGTGAGCAGTTCTTC.

The genes are TRBV18 and TRBJ2-7, with 8 nucleotides matching TRBD2. In germline, CDR1 is KGHSH, CDR2 LQKENI. Germline trimming cut 5 bases from V and 7 bases from J; bases unmatched to any gene: 16. The CDR3 runs 16 residues. In nucleotides, the CDR3 is TGTGCCAGCTCATCCTCCGGGACTAGAGGCCGAGGGGAGCAGTACTTC. It translates to CASSSSGTRGRGEQYF.

The chain couples TRBV5-1 to TRBJ2-3; 7 bases are shared with TRBD2. The CDR3 runs 15 residues. Germline V lookup: CDR1 SGHRS, CDR2 YFSETQ. Losses at the gene ends were 0 bases for V and 3 bases for J; bases not matched to a gene: 4. The CDR3 DNA sequence: TGCGCCAGCAGCTTGGCTGGGACTAAGACAGATACGCAGTATTTT. Amino acids: CASSLAGTKTDTQYF.

V is TRBV6-5 and J is TRBJ2-2; D is tentatively TRBD1 or TRBD2 (5 bases each). Trimming left V 7 bases short and J 6 bases short, with 15 bases between. The CDR3 is 14 residues long. CDR1 and CDR2 (germline): MNHEY, SVGAGI. CDR3 nucleotides: TGTGCCAGCACCGACTCGGGGACCCCCGGGGAGCTGTTTTTT. It translates to CASTDSGTPGELFF.

This sequence joins TRBV11-3 and TRBJ1-1; D ambiguous. V was cut by 3 bases and J by 2 bases, with 7 bases left in between. The CDR3 is 13 residues long. Germline V gives CDR1 SGHNT, CDR2 YENEEA. In DNA, the CDR3 is TGTGCCAGCAGCTTCGCATTAAACACTGAAGCTTTCTTT. It codes for CASSFALNTEAFF.

The chain uses TRBV5-4 and TRBJ2-1; D not resolved. The V end lost 5 bases, the J end lost 2 bases, and 8 bases lay between the germline ends. CDR1 SGHNT and CDR2 YYREEE come from the germline V gene (reference sequence). This CDR3 spans 13 amino acids. The chain's CDR3 is CASSGVPYNEQFF. In DNA form, the CDR3 reads TGTGCCAGCAGTGGGGTCCCCTACAATGAGCAGTTCTTC.

The CDR3 region is CASVLSGSSYEQYF. As DNA, the CDR3 is TGTGCCAGCGTACTTAGCGGGAGCTCCTACGAGCAGTACTTC. The V and J genes are TRBV5-6 and TRBJ2-7; 9 bases line up with TRBD2. J gave up 0 bases and V 7 bases, and 5 bases lay outside the gene matches. This CDR3 region has 14 residues. Germline values: CDR1 SGHDT, CDR2 YYEEEE.

The rearrangement links TRBV28 to TRBJ2-4, with D unresolved. There are 12 residues in the CDR3. V lost 2 bases and J lost 5, with 4 bases in between. Germline loops: CDR1 MDHEN, CDR2 SYDVKM. CDR3 region: CASSLGENIQYF. CDR3 nucleotides: TGTGCCAGCAGTTTAGGAGAAAACATTCAGTACTTC.

The chain couples TRBV6-1 to TRBJ2-4; 9 bases fit TRBD1. After removal of 6 bases from V and 7 bases from J, the junction contained 7 bases not matched to a gene. The CDR3 covers 14 residues. Germline CDR1 reads MNHNS; CDR2 reads SASEGT. This CDR3 is CASRRDRDGNIQYF. The DNA for the CDR3 is TGTGCCAGCAGGCGGGACAGGGACGGGAACATTCAGTACTTC.

This clone appeared a single time. V usage is TRBV27 and J usage is TRBJ2-5, with TRBD2 matching 12 bases. The CDR3 spans 14 residues. After removal of 5 bases from V and 5 bases from J, the junction contained 3 bases not matched to a gene. Germline values: CDR1 MNHEY, CDR2 SMNVEV (reference sequence). The CDR3 region has the DNA TGTGCCAGCAGTACTAGCGGGGGGAGGGAGACCCAGTACTTC. Translating gives CASSTSGGRETQYF.

This sequence joins TRBV7-9 and TRBJ2-3, with 16 bases matching TRBD2. CDR3 length: 18 residues. With 5 bases clipped from V and 3 bases from J, the junction kept 8 bases outside the gene matches. CDR1 and CDR2 (germline): SEHNR, FQNEAQ (reference sequence). The CDR3 DNA sequence: TGTGCCAGCAGCGCGGGACTAGCGGGAGGGCCCAAGACAGATACGCAGTATTTT. This encodes CASSAGLAGGPKTDTQYF.

This chain joins TRBV4-3 and TRBJ1-4, with D uncertain. This CDR3 comprises 14 residues. V dropped 4 bases and J dropped 8 bases, with 14 bases sitting between them. Germline lookup yields CDR1 LGHNA and CDR2 YSLEER. The CDR3 spells CASSPGRQPEKLFF. In nucleotides, the CDR3 is TGCGCCAGCAGCCCTGGTAGGCAGCCCGAAAAACTGTTTTTT.

This chain joins TRBV5-1 and TRBJ2-7; D perhaps matches TRBD1 (5 bases). V dropped 0 bases and J dropped 13 bases, with 17 bases sitting between them. The germline V gene encodes CDR1 SGHRS and CDR2 YFSETQ. This CDR3 contains 13 residues. DNA of the CDR3: TGCGCCAGCAGCTTGGAGGGTACCACAGGCGACTACTTC. This codes for CASSLEGTTGDYF.

The chain combines TRBV7-6 with TRBJ2-7; 10 bases agree with TRBD2. The junction had 6 bases not matched to a gene; V was cut back by 5 bases and J by 2 bases. The CDR3 is made up of 15 amino acids. CDR1 SGHVS and CDR2 FNYEAQ come from the germline V gene. CDR3 residues: CASSPRTSGTYEQYF. The CDR3 region has the DNA TGTGCCAGCAGCCCCAGGACTAGCGGTACCTACGAGCAGTACTTC.

This CDR3 is CASLGQNYGYTF. The CDR3 DNA follows: TGTGCCAGCCTGGGACAGAACTATGGCTACACCTTC. V gene TRBV28 combines with J gene TRBJ1-2; the match to TRBD1 covers 7 bases. Germline CDR1 reads MDHEN; CDR2 reads SYDVKM. There are 12 residues in the CDR3. The J segment lost 2 bases and the V segment lost 8 bases, leaving 2 bases of the junction unmatched.

The genes are TRBV6-5 and TRBJ2-7, with D unresolved. Germline CDR1 reads MNHEY; CDR2 reads SVGAGI. The CDR3 loop spans 14 amino acids. V was pared by 0 bases and J by 5 bases, with 11 bases between. CDR3 sequence reads: CASSYSTHWNEQYF. CDR3 sequence (DNA): TGTGCCAGCAGTTACTCAACTCACTGGAACGAGCAGTACTTC.

The CDR3 bases are TGTGCCAGCAGCCCGGAGCGGGACAGAACCTACGAGCAGTACTTC. It specifies CASSPERDRTYEQYF. The rearrangement uses TRBV11-3 and TRBJ2-7; D is tentatively TRBD1 or TRBD2 (7 bases each). The germline gives CDR1 SGHNT, CDR2 YENEEA. The CDR3 is 15 amino acids. V shed 5 bases and J shed 2 bases, with 16 bases lying between them.

CDR3 residues: CASSLDHGGTDTQYF. CDR3 in DNA: TGTGCCAGCAGCTTAGATCATGGAGGCACAGATACGCAGTATTTT. This chain joins TRBV11-2 and TRBJ2-3; D remains unclear. CDR3 length: 15 residues. Germline lookup yields CDR1 SGHAT and CDR2 FQNNGV. The V end lost 0 bases, the J end lost 1 base, and 8 bases lay between the germline ends.